The clone carrying this T cell receptor beta chain was seen only a few times. The target antigen is unknown. This record comes from a study of T cells in localized non-small cell lung cancer. The study, taken as a whole, reports: Higher T cell density in the blood was associated with longer overall survival, whereas higher adjacent-lung clonality associated with shorter survival. Detection in adjacent lung was observed for a median about 56 of the top 100 tumor clones.

Assay: immunoSEQ multiplex PCR; the TCRdb copy retains only in-frame clones and omits some. The sample consists of some 41,000 clones, 90% to 95% of them appearing once. Looked up from germline, CDR1 is LNHNV and CDR2 is YYDKDF (reference sequence). The CDR3 contains 15 residues. Trimming removed 0 bases at V and 5 bases at J, with 14 bases between. The sequencing here drew on PBMCs, taken before any cancer treatment. The rearrangement joins TRBV15 to TRBJ2-7, with a tentative D call TRBD2 (7 bases). This TCR derives from a woman between 35 and 70 years old with stage II lung adenocarcinoma. The CDR3 is CATSRDRGAYDEQYF. The CDR3 DNA reads TGTGCCACCAGCAGAGATCGGGGGGCTTACGACGAGCAGTACTTC.